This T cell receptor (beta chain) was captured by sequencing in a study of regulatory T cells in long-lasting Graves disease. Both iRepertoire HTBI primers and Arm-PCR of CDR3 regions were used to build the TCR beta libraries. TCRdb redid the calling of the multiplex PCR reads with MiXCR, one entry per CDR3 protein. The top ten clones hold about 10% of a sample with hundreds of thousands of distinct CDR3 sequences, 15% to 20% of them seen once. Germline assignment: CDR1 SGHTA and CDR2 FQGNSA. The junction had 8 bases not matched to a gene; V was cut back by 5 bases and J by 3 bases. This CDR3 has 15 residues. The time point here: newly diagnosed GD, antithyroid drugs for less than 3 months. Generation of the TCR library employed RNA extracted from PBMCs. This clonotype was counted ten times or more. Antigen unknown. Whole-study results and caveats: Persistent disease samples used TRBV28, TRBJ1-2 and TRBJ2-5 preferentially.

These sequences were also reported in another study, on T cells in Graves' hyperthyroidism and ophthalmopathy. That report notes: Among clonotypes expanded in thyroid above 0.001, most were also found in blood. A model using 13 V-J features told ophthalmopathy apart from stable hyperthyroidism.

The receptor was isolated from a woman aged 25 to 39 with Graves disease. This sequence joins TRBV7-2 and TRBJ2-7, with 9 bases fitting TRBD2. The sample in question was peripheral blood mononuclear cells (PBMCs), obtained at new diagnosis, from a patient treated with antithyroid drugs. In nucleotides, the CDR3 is TGTGCCAGCAGCCCAGGCGGCGGGAGGGACTACGAGCAGTACTTC. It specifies CASSPGGGRDYEQYF.